The source of this T cell receptor beta chain is a study of blood T cells in healthy people across ages (dated by TCRdb to between 2014 and 2017). About the investigation overall: Template switching captured roughly one uniquely barcoded TCR beta cDNA molecule per two T cells in model experiments. Age-related changes in TCR beta repertoire diversity were measured in the study by deep sequencing normalized with unique cDNA molecular identifiers. Two additional independent replicas of 1 million unique cDNA reads from the same blood draw were analyzed for two donors (one aged 18 to 30 and one aged 80 or older). The donors were split into four age groups: young (average 16 years), middle-aged (about 40), aged (roughly 65) and long-lived (about 74).

The CDR3 sequence holds 13 residues, the cysteine and phenylalanine included. Here the CDR3 DNA is all that survives: 39 bases in frame from base 1. From a lookup of the germline V gene, CDR1 and CDR2 are MNHEY and SVGAGI. Libraries were prepared through 5' RACE. Sequencing relied on an Illumina HiSeq 2500. A second roughly 6 to 12 cycle PCR used a sample-barcoded 5' primer and a J-beta primer mix. Each TCR beta cDNA molecule received a unique molecular identifier from a template-switch 5' adaptor carrying 12 random nucleotides. At least 3 million CDR3-containing paired-end reads were obtained from each sample. The Mint cDNA synthesis kit, primed by a TRBC-specific oligonucleotide, was used to synthesize first-strand cDNA from all RNA. All cDNA was treated with uracil-DNA glycosylase and then went through a first 18-cycle PCR with the universal primers M1SS and BC2_uni_R. From the authors' description of their analysis: For normalization, 1 million high-quality reads, each with a distinct molecular identifier, were randomly selected from each sample. Reads with shared molecular identifiers were discarded instead of being binned into consensus sequences. MiTCR, run with a Q25 quality threshold and the strictest error-elimination algorithm, handled CDR3 identification, clonotype clustering and error correction. A nonparametric unseen species model using Euler transformation provided a lower-bound estimate of total TCR beta diversity. The public reads were quality trimmed at Q25 with fastp and then assembled into clones with MiXCR by TCRdb, keeping productive beta chains. Each record represents a unique CDR3 protein, reported with the most common genes and DNA among its rows. These V and J calls originate from TCRdb's pipeline instead of the authors' own analysis. The table for this sample lists some 800,000 distinct CDR3 sequences; more than 20% of them were counted only once. The ten biggest clones cover roughly 3.8% of the sample.

This clonotype was seen a handful of times. This clone's antigen is unknown. The germline gene is not matched at one end of the junction; a read error may be the cause. Donors were 40 or so systemically healthy Caucasian individuals from Russia aged roughly 6 to 90 years. Approximately 11 milliliters of peripheral blood were drawn from each donor into EDTA-treated Vacutainer tubes. Ficoll-Paque density-gradient centrifugation was used to isolate PBMCs, with at least 7 million obtained per sample. Trizol reagent was used to extract total RNA from PBMCs, with at least 6 micrograms per sample. For every donor, flow cytometry on a PBMC aliquot measured the percentage of naive CD45RAhigh/CD27high T cells. Overall study outcomes, separate from this receptor: Compared with the aged group, more naive CD4+ T cells, fewer expanded clones and increased TCR diversity were shown by the long-lived group, suggesting age selection. Bulk unsorted PBMC profiling prevented conclusive comparison of naive and antigen-experienced compartments. Observed TCR beta diversity per million T cells fell roughly linearly with age, and a significant reduction was already apparent by age roughly 40. Total diversity estimates from one million sequenced T cells were considered lower bounds and underestimates. The percentage of naive T cells measured by flow cytometry correlated strongly with observed TCR beta diversity. Because the CMV infection status of the donors was unknown, age-related changes in expanded clonotypes may potentially have been confounded.

This sample also appeared in a second study, on T cells of mothers and their children. The second study also describes: Nine systemically healthy Caucasian individuals served as donors, namely three mothers together with their six children. cDNA synthesis consumed the entire amount of extracted RNA, loaded at about 1.6 ug RNA in each 15 ul reaction. Sample barcodes and 2-4 random nucleotides were added via the M1S primer in the second PCR. More than 8.5 million TCR beta CDR3 reads were obtained from each mother, and several million reads were obtained from each child. Thymic selection shapes the output of TCR recombination in a similar way in related and unrelated pairs, and inherited differences have a minor effect. Related mother-child pairs always showed normalized repertoire overlap that was slightly higher than in unrelated mother-child pairs, though the difference was never significant. No persistent microchimeric T cell clones were found, with a detection sensitivity of 75 to 100 clones per million clonotypes. The study used deep NGS to compare TCR beta repertoires of mothers and children, seeking features distinguishing related mother-child pairs from unrelated individuals. On average, the children were roughly 12 +/- 4 years old, while the mothers were about 40 +/- 4 years old. After adapter ligation with NEBNext reagents, the libraries were sequenced on Illumina HiSeq 2000 with 100+100 nt paired-end reads. To prevent cross-contamination, the mother and child libraries were prepared a month apart and were sequenced in separate runs. Each donor had between about 450,000 and 2,100,000 distinct TCR beta clonotypes identified. Naive TCR beta clonotypes were estimated from low-frequency clonotypes matched to each donor's FACS-determined naive share, without sorting.

The clonotype comes from a boy under 18 in good health. The rearranged chain carries TRBV6-5 and TRBJ2-5; the D gene is perhaps TRBD2, on 5 matching bases. The sequencing input was blood. The CDR3 region: CGSSYTREETQYF. The DNA sequence is TGTGGCAGCAGTTACACGCGGGAAGAGACCCAGTACTTC.